This TCR beta chain was retrieved from a study of blood T cell repertoires in COVID-19. Study background: PBMCs, B-cell-depleted T cells, or T cells provided the cDNA or gDNA that made up the material.

While infection was still active, Seattle patients were enrolled and then followed longitudinally. From germline, CDR1 is SGHAT and CDR2 FQNNGV. This CDR3 comprises 15 residues. V gave up 4 bases and J gave up 1 base, with 13 bases separating them. The method was immunoSEQ multiplex PCR; TCRdb's version includes in-frame clones alone and lacks a portion of them. The profile shows fewer than 350,000 clones, roughly 90% of them singletons. This chain connects TRBV11-2 to TRBJ1-2; D might be TRBD1 (5 bases). The source of this sequence is a woman in her twenties or thirties with COVID-19, enrolled during active disease. The sequenced sample consisted of peripheral blood. CDR3 residues: CASSSAGSVNYGYTF. CDR3 nucleotide sequence: TGTGCCAGCAGCTCCGCAGGGTCCGTTAACTATGGCTACACCTTC.